The 8 T cell receptor beta chains listed next were all sequenced from one sample in a study of shared clonotypes between healthy human individuals. Method: immunoSEQ multiplex PCR; TCRdb's copy keeps in-frame clones and lacks some. The sample lists about 690,000 clones; less than 95% were seen once. Sequences were obtained from memory CD8+ T cells from PBMCs. Subset in this sample: CD45RO+ cells pooled with CCR7-negative TemRA cells. These TCRs come from a man younger than 35 in good health. Some clones in this sample may be carry-over from other donors' samples.

This clone was counted a few times. This rearrangement joins TRBV7-9 to TRBJ1-5; D gene ambiguous. The germline V gene encodes CDR1 SEHNR and CDR2 FQNEAQ (reference sequence). The CDR3 loop spans 12 amino acids. V lost 4 bases and J 7 bases, leaving 8 bases between the germline ends. This CDR3 reads CASSYAGQPQHF. In DNA, the CDR3 is TGTGCCAGCAGCTACGCGGGGCAGCCCCAGCATTTT.

The chain is built from TRBV10-3 and TRBJ2-7; D is ambiguous. Germline assignment: CDR1 ENHRY and CDR2 SYGVKD. The CDR3 has 12 residues. The V and J ends lost 3 bases and 8 bases respectively, with 11 bases between them. The CDR3 loop reads CAISDPSRQQYF. Written as DNA, the CDR3 is TGTGCCATCAGTGATCCGTCTCGACAGCAGTACTTC.

The chain links TRBV27 to TRBJ2-3, with TRBD2 matching 10 bases. J lost 5 bases, V lost 3 bases, and 2 bases had no gene match. From germline, CDR1 is MNHEY and CDR2 SMNVEV (reference sequence). The CDR3 consists of 14 residues. In nucleotides, the CDR3 is TGTGCCAGCAGTTTCAGCGGGAGGGTAGATACGCAGTATTTT. Translating gives CASSFSGRVDTQYF.

A single count supports this clone. The chain has TRBV7-3 and TRBJ2-5; 16 bases are a match to TRBD2. The length of the CDR3 is 17 residues. Germline trimming cut 2 bases from V and 5 bases from J; bases unmatched to any gene: 5. The V gene's germline CDR1 is SGHTA and CDR2 FQGTGA. The CDR3 bases are TGTGCCAGCAGCTTAGGGACTAGCGGGAGGGGTTTTGAGACCCAGTACTTC. Translation gives CASSLGTSGRGFETQYF.

This sequence joins TRBV7-2 and TRBJ2-7, with D uncertain. V lost 7 bases to trimming and J lost 0 bases, with 1 base between them. The CDR3 runs to 10 residues. The germline V gene has CDR1 SGHTA and CDR2 FQGNSA. CDR3 protein: CASISYEQYF. For the CDR3, the DNA is TGTGCCAGCATCTCCTACGAGCAGTACTTC.

The V call is TRBV7-9, the J call TRBJ2-3; no clear D. Germline CDR1 is SEHNR and CDR2 is FQNEAQ (reference sequence). Trimming left V 2 bases short and J 2 bases short, with 14 bases between. This CDR3 comprises 16 residues. CDR3: CASSLYSAGNTDTQYF. DNA for the CDR3: TGTGCCAGCAGCTTATATTCGGCAGGTAACACAGATACGCAGTATTTT.

This chain joins TRBV7-2 and TRBJ2-7; D is undetermined. The ends were cut back, 3 bases at V and 6 bases at J, with 6 bases in the middle. Germline V lookup: CDR1 SGHTA, CDR2 FQGNSA. CDR3 length: 11 residues. The CDR3 loop is CASSFWGEQYF. The CDR3 nucleotides read TGTGCCAGCAGCTTTTGGGGCGAGCAGTACTTC.

V and J are TRBV6-1 and TRBJ2-5, with 8 bases lining up with TRBD1. Germline trimming cut 2 bases from V and 5 bases from J; bases unmatched to any gene: 10. CDR3 size: 16 residues. The germline gives CDR1 MNHNS, CDR2 SASEGT. Here the CDR3 reads CASSEWDTGGFETQYF. The CDR3 bases are TGTGCCAGCAGTGAATGGGACACAGGGGGTTTCGAGACCCAGTACTTC.